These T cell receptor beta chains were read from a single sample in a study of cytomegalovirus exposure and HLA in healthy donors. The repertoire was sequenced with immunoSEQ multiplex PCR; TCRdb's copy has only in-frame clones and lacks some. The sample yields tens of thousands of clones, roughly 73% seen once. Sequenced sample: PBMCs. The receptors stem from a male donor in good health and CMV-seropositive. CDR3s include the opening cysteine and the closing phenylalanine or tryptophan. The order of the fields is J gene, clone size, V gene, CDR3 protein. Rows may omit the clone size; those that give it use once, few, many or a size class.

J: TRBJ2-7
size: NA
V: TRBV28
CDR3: CASSKRTGISEQYF

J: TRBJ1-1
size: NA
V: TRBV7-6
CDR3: CASRNRTGGTEAFF

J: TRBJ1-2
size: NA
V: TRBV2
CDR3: CASSSDRENGYTF

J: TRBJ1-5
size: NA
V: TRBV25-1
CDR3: CASSGTGTYSNQPQHF

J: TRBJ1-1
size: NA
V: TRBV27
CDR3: CASRAVMNTEAFF

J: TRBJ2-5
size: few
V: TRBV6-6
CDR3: CASSLAGDQETQYF

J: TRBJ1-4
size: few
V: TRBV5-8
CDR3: CASSLERGAGIYEKLFF

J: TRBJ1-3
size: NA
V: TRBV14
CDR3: CASGDGNTIYF

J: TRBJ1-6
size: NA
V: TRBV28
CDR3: CASSLGTGVTSPLHF

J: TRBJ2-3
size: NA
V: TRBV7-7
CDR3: CASSLEGAGADTQYF

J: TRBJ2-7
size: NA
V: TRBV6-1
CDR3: CASSWFMSSYEQYF

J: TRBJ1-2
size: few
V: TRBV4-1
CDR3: CASSQRPGQEDYTF

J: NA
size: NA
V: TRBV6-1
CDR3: CASSLDRGYEQYF

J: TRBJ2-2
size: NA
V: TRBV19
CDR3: CASSIAENTGELFF

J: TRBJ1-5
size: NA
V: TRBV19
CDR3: CASSPGQGGGNQPQHF

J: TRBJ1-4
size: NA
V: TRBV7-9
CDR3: CASSLNPGGTRTNEKLFF

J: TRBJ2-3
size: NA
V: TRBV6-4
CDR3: CASSDSSSASPQYF

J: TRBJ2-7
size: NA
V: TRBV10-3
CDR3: CAIMGAATYEQYF

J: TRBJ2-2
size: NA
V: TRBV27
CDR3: CASTYGGGELFF

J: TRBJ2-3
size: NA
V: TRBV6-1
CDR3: CASRAGTVTDTQYF

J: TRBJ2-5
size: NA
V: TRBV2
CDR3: CASRLKETQYF

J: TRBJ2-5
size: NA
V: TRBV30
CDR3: CAFRTSGSGETQYF

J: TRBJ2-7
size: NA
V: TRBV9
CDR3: CASSVGQGKSYEQYF

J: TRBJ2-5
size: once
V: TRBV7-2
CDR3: CASSLARAGGTQETQYF

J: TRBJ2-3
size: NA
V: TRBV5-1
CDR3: CASSLGQTGVGDTQYF

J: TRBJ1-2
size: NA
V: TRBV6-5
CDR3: CASSYLGTANYGYTF

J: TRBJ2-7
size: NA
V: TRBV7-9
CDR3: CASSPDYEQYF

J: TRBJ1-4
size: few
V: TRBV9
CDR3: CASSRSGVANNEKLFF

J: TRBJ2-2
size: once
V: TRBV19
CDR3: CASSISGAGELFF

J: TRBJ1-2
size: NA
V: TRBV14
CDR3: CASSQDRNYGYTF

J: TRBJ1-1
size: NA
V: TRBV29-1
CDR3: CSVKTSVNTEAFF

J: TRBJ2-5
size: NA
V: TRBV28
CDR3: CASSSPPGETQYF

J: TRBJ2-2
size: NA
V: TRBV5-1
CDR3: CASSSGLVAGELFF

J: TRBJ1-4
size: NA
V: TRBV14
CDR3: CASSQDLTGTGQNEKLFF

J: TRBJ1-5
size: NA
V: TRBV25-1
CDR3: CASSEYGGPGPQHF

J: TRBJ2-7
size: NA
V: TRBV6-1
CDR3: CASSEGVAGVAYEQYF

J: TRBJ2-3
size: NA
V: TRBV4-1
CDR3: CASSQERGAGTDTQYF

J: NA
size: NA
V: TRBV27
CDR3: CASSSQTGNSYEQYF

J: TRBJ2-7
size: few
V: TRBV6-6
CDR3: CASGDSGTGHHEQYF

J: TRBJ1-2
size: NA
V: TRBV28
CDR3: CASSFRGPLNYGYTF

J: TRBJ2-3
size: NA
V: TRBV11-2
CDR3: CASSLDMRSSTDTQYF

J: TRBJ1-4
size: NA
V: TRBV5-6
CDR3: CASSPWHHRGLTNEKLFF

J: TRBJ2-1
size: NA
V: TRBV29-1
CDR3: CSVEDYWKTSGGSNEQFF

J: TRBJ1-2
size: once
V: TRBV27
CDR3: CASSPRTAPIGYTF

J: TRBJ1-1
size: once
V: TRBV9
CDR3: CASSVVGGSNTEAFF

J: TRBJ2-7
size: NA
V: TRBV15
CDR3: CATGSRGSYEQYF

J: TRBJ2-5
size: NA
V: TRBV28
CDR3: CASSQYRGRGETQYF

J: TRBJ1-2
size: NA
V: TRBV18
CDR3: CASSLGQGLDYTF

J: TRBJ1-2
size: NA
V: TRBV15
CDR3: CATSRAGQSTGYGYTF

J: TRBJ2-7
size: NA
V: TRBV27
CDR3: CASGRTGRHEQYF

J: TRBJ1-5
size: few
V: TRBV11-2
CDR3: CASSLTQGNQPQHF

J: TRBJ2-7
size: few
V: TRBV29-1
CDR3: CSVEGLGASSYEQYF

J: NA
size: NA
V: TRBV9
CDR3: CASSLEESGMGAYEQYF

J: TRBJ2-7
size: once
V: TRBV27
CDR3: CASSLGGRSLGGSYEQYF

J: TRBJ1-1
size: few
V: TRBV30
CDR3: CAWTPDRNTEAFF

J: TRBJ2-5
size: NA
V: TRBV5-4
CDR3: CASSPGALATSKETQYF

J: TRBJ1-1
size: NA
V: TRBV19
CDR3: CASSRPAGTGNTEAFF

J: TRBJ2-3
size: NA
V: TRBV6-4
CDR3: CASRAGWGTDTQYF

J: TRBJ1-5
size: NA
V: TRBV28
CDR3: CASSLFGTGSNQPQHF

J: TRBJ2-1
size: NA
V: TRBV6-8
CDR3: CASTSGTGNLNEQFF